This T cell receptor (beta chain) was obtained from a study of control samples from healthy donors and cancer patients (dated by TCRdb to 2020 to 2021). For this clone: Its antigen is currently not known. Per-nucleotide qualities are absent, and no much larger clonotype sits a single base away.

Receptors were amplified or captured by the immunoSEQ multiplex PCR assay. TCRdb retrieved this table from immuneACCESS and kept in-frame rearrangements only. Not all clones are present; in checked studies, unresolved V genes account for under half, and no reason is known for the remainder. This sample gives around 110,000 clones in total; more than 75% of them show up just once. The ten largest clones take up around 2.5% of the sample. V is clipped by 3 bases and J by 0 bases, and the sequence between their germline boundaries is 0 bases long. CDR1 is given as SEHNR and CDR2 as FQNEAQ, both from the germline V gene (reference sequence). Reading from cysteine to phenylalanine, the CDR3 counts 12 amino acids. Of the read, only the CDR3 DNA is kept; its 36 bases are in frame from base 1.

Sequencing was carried out using blood. The chain is encoded by TRBV7-9 joined to TRBJ1-5, with the D gene not clear enough to name. The TCR sequence derives from a woman aged 70-85 years in good health. The encoded CDR3 is CASSFSNQPQHF. The nucleotide sequence reads as follows: TGTGCCAGCAGCTTTAGCAATCAGCCCCAGCATTTT.